This TCR beta chain is from a study of vaccination and CD4 T cells after COVID-19. Study-wide background: Every participant had a vaccine, which was either BNT162b2 or mRNA-1273, given in two doses.

Treatment indicated: roughly 11-day PBMC culture with coronavirus spike peptide pools or control peptides (ViraFEST assay). Positive PCR dates spanned March to December 2020, predating US Alpha, Beta and Delta variants. The study sequenced cultured CD4+ T cell DNA using the Oncomine TCR Beta short-read assay. TCRdb re-called the PCR reads with MiXCR, one entry per CDR3 protein. The table lists some 11,000 distinct CDR3 sequences, over 30% of them singletons, with 20% to 25% in the top ten. This clonotype was observed a handful of times. What it binds is unknown. The CDR3 runs to 14 residues. Per the germline V gene, CDR1 is MNHEY and CDR2 is SMNVEV (reference sequence). V shed 5 bases, J shed 7 bases, and the junction held 8 bases outside the gene matches.

This TCR was recovered from a human donor with COVID-19. The sequencing input was cultured CD4+ T cells from blood. V is TRBV27 and J is TRBJ2-7; TRBD1 aligns across 10 bases. CDR3: CASSHGQGGREQYF. The CDR3 bases are TGTGCCAGCAGTCACGGACAGGGGGGTCGGGAGCAGTACTTC.